Here is one T cell receptor (beta chain) with its context. This sample stems from a study of blood T cell repertoires in COVID-19. Turning to the study itself: Italy, Spain and the United States were the sources of the convalescent and acute COVID-19 samples. From T cells, B-cell-depleted T cells, or PBMCs came the material, which was cDNA or gDNA.

Authors' processing steps: Amplification from reference gene primers served as the basis for estimated nucleated cell counts. Sequenced by immunoSEQ multiplex PCR; TCRdb stores in-frame clones only, minus some. D and trimming were read from the DNA, whereas the V and J calls and clone size are those reported in that table. The sample holds over 200,000 clones; about four fifths are singletons and the top ten take about 5.7%. CDR3 size: 16 residues. Between the trimmed V and J ends, which lost 1 base and 0 bases, there was a span of 10 bases. Germline CDR1 MGHRA, CDR2 YSYEKL. The chain has TRBV4-1 and TRBJ1-3, with D hard to call. The specimen sequenced was peripheral blood. The receptor comes from an elderly man with acute or convalescent COVID-19. In nucleotides, the CDR3 is TGCGCCAGCAGCCAAGTTCTAGCTTTCTCTGGAAACACCATATATTTT. It translates to CASSQVLAFSGNTIYF.